Below, 22 T cell receptor beta chains from the same sample are listed, as sequenced in a study of long-term antiretroviral therapy in people with HIV. The immunoSEQ assay was v3.0, run at survey level. TCRdb's copy holds only in-frame clones and misses some; the assay was immunoSEQ multiplex PCR. The sample contains fewer than 25,000 clones, 81% of which appear only once. Source: unsorted PBMCs, taken at the start of antiretroviral therapy, before treatment. The receptors stem from a woman aged 18-30 years with HIV.

This chain connects TRBV28 to TRBJ2-2; D remains unclear. The germline V gene has CDR1 MDHEN and CDR2 SYDVKM. The CDR3 spans 15 residues. The V gene lost 1 base and the J gene lost 4 bases, with 10 bases spanning the gap. CDR3 nucleotide sequence: TGTGCCAGCAGTTTATCGTATAGGGCCACCGGGGAGCTGTTTTTT. It translates to CASSLSYRATGELFF.

The V call is TRBV7-2, the J call TRBJ2-7, with 10 positions matching TRBD1. V lost 4 bases, J lost 5 bases, and 8 bases stayed unmatched. Per germline, CDR1 SGHTA and CDR2 FQGNSA. CDR3 size: 15 residues. The CDR3 here is CASSSRRDRGHEQYF. In DNA, the CDR3 is TGTGCCAGCAGCTCACGCCGGGACAGGGGCCACGAGCAGTACTTC.

CDR3 loop: CASSQEARQGTAGNTIYF. The CDR3 nucleotides read TGCGCCAGCAGCCAAGAGGCGCGACAGGGGACAGCTGGAAACACCATATATTTT. The chain recombines TRBV4-1 with TRBJ1-3; 8 nucleotides match TRBD1. The CDR3 totals 18 residues. With V trimmed by 0 bases and J by 2 bases, 9 bases remained unmatched. In germline, CDR1 is MGHRA, CDR2 YSYEKL.

The chain combines TRBV9 with TRBJ1-1; tentatively, D is TRBD1 (6 bases). The CDR3 has 17 residues. V lost 3 bases and J 1 base, leaving 19 bases between the germline ends. The germline V gene encodes CDR1 SGDLS and CDR2 YYNGEE. CDR3 DNA sequence: TGTGCCAGCAGCGCCCACAACAGGGTAGCGGGGAACACTGAAGCTTTCTTT. It specifies CASSAHNRVAGNTEAFF.

CDR3: CASSQDKTQAGYTF. In DNA, the CDR3 is TGTGCCAGCTCACAGGACAAAACCCAAGCTGGCTACACCTTC. This chain uses TRBV18 with TRBJ1-2; maybe TRBD1 (5 bases). This CDR3 spans 14 amino acids. Trimming removed 4 bases from V and 7 bases from J, with 16 bases in between. In germline, CDR1 is KGHSH, CDR2 LQKENI.

The CDR3 spells CASSFVTGSYNEQFF. DNA for the CDR3: TGTGCCAGCAGCTTCGTGACGGGCTCCTACAATGAGCAGTTCTTC. The J gene is TRBJ2-1, the V gene TRBV7-9; D remains ambiguous. The germline V and J ends were trimmed by 3 bases and 0 bases, with 9 bases remaining between them. CDR1 and CDR2 (germline): SEHNR, FQNEAQ (reference sequence). The CDR3 loop spans 15 amino acids.

The J gene is TRBJ2-5, the V gene TRBV7-2; D remains unclear. The CDR3 totals 13 residues. Germline V gives CDR1 SGHTA, CDR2 FQGNSA. V was clipped by 5 bases and J by 8 bases, with 15 bases between them. The CDR3: CASSPIRSGTQYF. The CDR3 DNA follows: TGTGCCAGCAGCCCAATTCGGAGTGGCACCCAGTACTTC.

This clone showed up just a few times. CDR3 coding DNA: TGCGCCAGCAGCGCCACTAGCGGGAGCTCCTACGAGCAGTACTTC. Translating gives CASSATSGSSYEQYF. The gene calls are TRBV5-1 and TRBJ2-7; 11 bases map to TRBD2. The trim removed 4 bases at V and 0 bases at J, leaving 3 bases unmatched. The CDR3 sequence is 15 residues long. Germline CDR1 and CDR2: SGHRS and YFSETQ.

The chain combines TRBV19 with TRBJ1-6, with TRBD1 identical over 9 bases. Germline V gene lookup returns CDR1 LNHDA and CDR2 SQIVND (reference sequence). Trimming took 5 bases from V and 5 from J; bases not matched to a gene: 7. This CDR3 spans 16 amino acids. CDR3 DNA sequence: TGTGCCAGTAGTCCGGGACAGGGAGTTCATAATTCACCCCTCCACTTT. As protein: CASSPGQGVHNSPLHF.

The chain is built from TRBV7-6 and TRBJ1-2; 8 positions agree with TRBD1. The CDR3 spans 14 residues. V lost 0 bases and J lost 8; bases outside the gene matches: 5. CDR1 is SGHVS and CDR2 is FNYEAQ in the germline V gene. Here the CDR3 DNA reads TGTGCCAGCAGCTTAGCGCAGGGGGCAGAAGGCTACACCTTC. The encoded protein is CASSLAQGAEGYTF.

The chain has TRBV6-5 and TRBJ1-3; weak D call: TRBD1 (6 bases). This CDR3 is 14 amino acids long. Germline V lookup: CDR1 MNHEY, CDR2 SVGAGI. V lost 7 bases and J 4 bases, leaving 14 bases between the germline ends. In nucleotides, the CDR3 is TGTGCCAGCACGAGGGGGATCTCAGGAAACACCATATATTTT. This codes for CASTRGISGNTIYF.

The table lists this clone with a count of one. The chain carries TRBV6-6 and TRBJ2-2, with D possibly TRBD1 on 6 matching bases. V lost 6 bases and J 0 bases, leaving 14 bases between the germline ends. CDR1 is MNHNY and CDR2 is SVGAGI in the germline V gene (reference sequence). This CDR3 region has 16 residues. DNA for the CDR3: TGTGCCAGCAGCCGGACAGCCCCGACGAACACCGGGGAGCTGTTTTTT. Amino acid sequence: CASSRTAPTNTGELFF.

The J gene is TRBJ1-1, the V gene TRBV19, with TRBD1 identical over 7 bases. V gave up 11 bases and J gave up 4 bases; unmatched junction bases: 22. Looked up from germline, CDR1 is LNHDA and CDR2 is SQIVND (reference sequence). The CDR3 sequence is 17 residues long. In DNA, the CDR3 is TGTGCCTGCAGTCGGTTACAGGGGACCTCAGCAGCCACTGAAGCTTTCTTT. This translates into CACSRLQGTSAATEAFF.

The chain combines TRBV11-2 with TRBJ2-7; TRBD2 agrees at 7 bases. V was pared by 5 bases and J by 3 bases, with 10 bases of the junction left unmatched. Germline V lookup: CDR1 SGHAT, CDR2 FQNNGV. The CDR3 runs 15 residues. As DNA, the CDR3 is TGTGCCAGCAGCCCTGGGGGGGTACTATACTACGAGCAGTACTTC. It yields the protein CASSPGGVLYYEQYF.

The chain is built from TRBV2 and TRBJ1-5, with D perhaps TRBD1 (5 bases). V lost 7 bases to trimming and J lost 0 bases, with 10 bases between them. CDR1 is SNHLY and CDR2 is FYNNEI in the germline V gene. This CDR3 spans 14 amino acids. DNA for the CDR3: TGTGCCAGCACGAGACAGTATAGCAATCAGCCCCAGCATTTT. Its translation: CASTRQYSNQPQHF.

This clone was detected only once. The chain recombines TRBV11-2 with TRBJ1-1, with TRBD1 matching 12 bases. This CDR3 comprises 17 residues. V lost 5 bases to trimming and J lost 5 bases; unmatched junction nucleotides: 12. The germline V gene encodes CDR1 SGHAT and CDR2 FQNNGV. The CDR3 loop reads CASSPTGTGGWGTEAFF. In DNA, the CDR3 is TGTGCCAGCAGCCCCACCGGGACAGGGGGCTGGGGTACTGAAGCTTTCTTT. Filled out from reference TRBV11-2 and TRBJ1-1, the complete variable domain reads EAGVAQSPRYKIIEKRQSVAFWCNPISGHATLYWYQQILGQGPKLLIQFQNNGVVDDSQLPKDRFSAERLKGVDSTLKIQPAKLEDSAVYLCASSPTGTGGWGTEAFFGQGTRLTVV.

The chain uses TRBV18 and TRBJ1-1; D unresolved. The CDR3 consists of 16 residues. The V end was cut by 8 bases, the J end by 0 bases, with 19 bases between. Germline CDR1 KGHSH, CDR2 LQKENI. The CDR3 sequence: CASLKAADPMNTEAFF. The DNA of the CDR3 is TGTGCCAGCCTCAAGGCGGCAGACCCCATGAACACTGAAGCTTTCTTT.

The chain is built from TRBV29-1 and TRBJ2-3; the match to TRBD1 covers 7 bases. This CDR3 is 19 amino acids long. The V gene end was trimmed by 1 base and the J gene end by 0 bases; junction bases not matched to a gene: 16. The V gene's germline CDR1 is SQVTM and CDR2 ANQGSEA. CDR3 sequence reads: CSVEAVISRTGHSTDTQYF. The DNA of the CDR3 is TGCAGCGTTGAAGCTGTCATATCTCGGACAGGCCATAGCACAGATACGCAGTATTTT.

The rearrangement joins TRBV21-1 to TRBJ1-5; the D call of TRBD1 is as the table states it, not checked on the DNA. TRBV21-1 is tagged as a pseudogene. The CDR3 is 19 residues long. Written as DNA, the CDR3 is TGTGCCAGCAGCCTGCGGACAGGGGGCGAGGGTTATAGCAATCAGCCCCAGCATTTT. This gives the protein CASSLRTGGEGYSNQPQHF.

CDR3 residues: CASNWGPGNTIYF. The CDR3 DNA reads as TGTGCCAGCAACTGGGGGCCTGGAAACACCATATATTTT. The chain recombines TRBV28 with TRBJ1-3; possible D gene TRBD1, 6 bases. V gave up 7 bases and J gave up 2 bases, with 9 bases separating them. The CDR3 length is 13 residues. The germline V gene encodes CDR1 MDHEN and CDR2 SYDVKM. Looking up the rest from reference TRBV28 and TRBJ1-3 gives the full variable domain: DVKVTQSSRYLVKRTGEKVFLECVQDMDHENMFWYRQDPGLGLRLIYFSYDVKMKEKGDIPEGYSVSREKKERFSLILESASTNQTSMYLCASNWGPGNTIYFGEGSWLTVV.

The chain combines TRBV27 with TRBJ1-2; D gene unclear. The V end was cut by 3 bases, the J end by 4 bases, with 9 bases between. The germline V gene has CDR1 MNHEY and CDR2 SMNVEV (reference sequence). The CDR3 has 13 residues. CDR3 DNA: TGTGCCAGCAGTTTTTCCGAGATCTATGGCTACACCTTC. Amino acid sequence: CASSFSEIYGYTF.

V gene TRBV6-5 combines with J gene TRBJ1-1, with D unclear. V was pared by 5 bases and J by 2 bases, with 9 bases between. The CDR3 extends over 13 amino acids. CDR1 is MNHEY, CDR2 SVGAGI, per germline. CDR3 nucleotides: TGTGCCAGCAGTGTGACGGGTAACACTGAAGCTTTCTTT. Protein sequence: CASSVTGNTEAFF.